This T cell receptor beta chain was retrieved from a study of regulatory T cells in long-lasting Graves disease. This clonotype was seen at least ten times. Time point reported: newly diagnosed GD, antithyroid drugs for less than 3 months. After RNA was extracted from PBMCs, the TCR library was made from it. Assembly of TCR beta libraries relied on iRepertoire HTBI primers together with Arm-PCR of CDR3 regions. TCRdb called the multiplex PCR reads again in MiXCR, with one record for every CDR3 protein. The sample shows roughly 420,000 distinct CDR3 sequences, over 15% of them seen only once. This sample also belongs to another study, concerning T cells in Graves' hyperthyroidism and ophthalmopathy.

Material: peripheral blood mononuclear cells (PBMCs), obtained at new diagnosis, from a patient treated with antithyroid drugs. This receptor was taken from a woman under 40 with Graves disease.

The CDR3 protein is CSARAGTSTYNEQFF. CDR3 coding DNA: TGCAGTGCTAGAGCCGGGACTAGCACCTACAATGAGCAGTTCTTC. The chain has TRBV20-1 and TRBJ2-1, with 9 nucleotides matching TRBD2. This CDR3 comprises 15 residues. CDR1 and CDR2 from the germline V gene are DFQATT and SNEGSKA (reference sequence). Trimming cost V 1 base and J 2 bases; bases outside gene matches: 3.